This T cell receptor (beta chain) is from a study of cytomegalovirus exposure and HLA in healthy donors. The PCR used 60 Vbeta and 13 Jbeta primers. Data came from immunoSEQ multiplex PCR; TCRdb stores just in-frame clones and leaves some out. This table has some 120,000 clones, more than 75% appearing once. Concerning this clone: One end of the junction does not line up with germline, which may come from a read error.

The germline V gene has CDR1 SGHRS and CDR2 YFSETQ. CDR3 length equals 14 residues. At the time of sampling, donors were nominally healthy, though unrecorded immune exposures were likely. The sample consisted of PBMCs. This receptor was taken from a woman between 55 and 75 years old in good health and CMV-seropositive. The genes are TRBV5-1 and TRBJ1-4; 7 bases align to TRBD1. CDR3 protein: CASSTQGISEKLVF. In DNA, the CDR3 is TGCGCCAGCAGCACACAGGGGATAAGTGAAAAACTGGTTTTT.